Each of the 23 T cell receptor beta chains below was sequenced from the same sample in a study of blood T cell repertoires in COVID-19. Repertoires were generated with immunoSEQ multiplex PCR, while TCRdb's copy carries only in-frame clones and drops some. The sample consists of 340,000 or so clones, roughly 84% of them appearing once. Sequenced input: peripheral blood. The receptors shown here come from a man aged 50 to 60 with active or convalescent COVID-19.

This chain connects TRBV7-9 to TRBJ1-5, with TRBD1 identical over 10 bases. The junction had 8 bases not matched to a gene; V was cut back by 5 bases and J by 7 bases. This CDR3 is built from 15 residues. Germline CDR1 reads SEHNR; CDR2 reads FQNEAQ (reference sequence). The CDR3 protein is CASSEGQGVEQPQHF. The CDR3 DNA reads as TGTGCCAGCAGCGAAGGACAGGGGGTAGAGCAGCCCCAGCATTTT.

The rearrangement uses TRBV30 and TRBJ1-6, with D unresolved. The CDR3 sequence is 13 residues long. V lost 1 base to trimming and J lost 8 bases, with 9 bases between them. Germline CDR1 GTSNPN, CDR2 SVGIG (reference sequence). Here the CDR3 reads CAWSGKRDSPLHF. DNA for the CDR3: TGTGCCTGGAGTGGCAAGAGAGATTCACCCCTCCACTTT.

V is TRBV9 and J is TRBJ1-2; no definite D call. V was cut by 3 bases and J by 14 bases, with 17 bases left in between. The germline V gene has CDR1 SGDLS and CDR2 YYNGEE. The CDR3 is 12 residues long. DNA for the CDR3: TGTGCCAGCAGCGCCCCTTCCGAGTTCGAGACCTTC. This sequence encodes CASSAPSEFETF.

DNA for the CDR3: TGTGCCAGCAGCTTGGGACAGGGGGCCCCAAACACCATATATTTT. Its translation is CASSLGQGAPNTIYF. This chain connects TRBV5-5 to TRBJ1-3; the match to TRBD1 covers 10 bases. The germline V gene has CDR1 SGHKS and CDR2 YYEKEE (reference sequence). The length of the CDR3 is 15 residues. V gave up 0 bases and J gave up 6 bases; unmatched junction bases: 3.

V usage is TRBV6-5 and J usage is TRBJ1-5; tentatively, D is TRBD1 (6 bases). Trimming shortened V by 4 bases and J by 3 bases, and 10 bases separated the two germline ends. The CDR3 is 14 amino acids. Germline CDR1 is MNHEY and CDR2 is SVGAGI. The CDR3 here is CASSSTGYNQPQHF. DNA of the CDR3: TGTGCCAGCAGTTCAACAGGGTACAATCAGCCCCAGCATTTT.

The CDR3 loop is CASSRTSDGTGANVLTF. For the CDR3, the DNA is TGTGCCAGCAGCCGAACCTCGGACGGGACTGGGGCCAACGTCCTGACTTTC. The genes are TRBV4-2 and TRBJ2-6, with TRBD2 as a possible D gene (5 bases). Per the germline V gene, CDR1 is LGHNA and CDR2 is YNFKEQ. This CDR3 is built from 17 residues. Trimming removed 4 bases from V and 2 bases from J, with 15 bases in between.

The chain links TRBV6-2 or TRBV6-3 to TRBJ1-3; TRBD1 matches 10 bases. The CDR3 consists of 16 residues. V was pared by 5 bases and J by 0 bases, with 4 bases of the junction left unmatched. Germline values: CDR1 MNHEY, CDR2 SVGEGT. This CDR3 reads CASSPDRGSSGNTIYF. The CDR3 DNA follows: TGTGCCAGCAGTCCGGACAGGGGGAGCTCTGGAAACACCATATATTTT.

The rearrangement joins TRBV7-2 to TRBJ2-1; 8 bases are a match to TRBD2. This CDR3 is built from 16 residues. The V segment lost 1 base and the J segment 8 bases; nucleotides outside the gene matches: 10. The germline V gene has CDR1 SGHTA and CDR2 FQGNSA. Written as DNA, the CDR3 is TGTGCCAGCAGCTTAGATAGTAGCGGGATTGGGTATGAGCAGTTCTTC. Translating it yields CASSLDSSGIGYEQFF.

V usage is TRBV15 and J usage is TRBJ1-3; D gene ambiguous. V was cut by 1 base and J by 0 bases, with 4 bases left in between. The CDR3 totals 14 residues. Germline V gives CDR1 LNHNV, CDR2 YYDKDF (reference sequence). CDR3 nucleotides: TGTGCCACCAGCAGAGGTAACTCTGGAAACACCATATATTTT. Amino acid sequence: CATSRGNSGNTIYF.

V gene TRBV10-3 combines with J gene TRBJ2-1, with 11 bases lining up with TRBD2. The CDR3 has 16 residues. J was trimmed by 7 bases and V by 6 bases; bases with no gene match: 11. From germline, CDR1 is ENHRY and CDR2 SYGVKD. This chain's CDR3 is CAIRDTTSGRRNEQFF. The CDR3 region has the DNA TGTGCCATCAGAGATACAACTAGCGGGAGACGTAATGAGCAGTTCTTC.

The chain employs TRBV7-9 and TRBJ1-6; D gene ambiguous. CDR1 is SEHNR and CDR2 is FQNEAQ in the germline V gene (reference sequence). The ends were cut back, 10 bases at V and 6 bases at J, with 4 bases in the middle. The CDR3 loop spans 10 amino acids. Written as DNA, the CDR3 is TGTGCCAACTTTAATTCACCCCTCCACTTT. The encoded protein is CANFNSPLHF.

V and J are TRBV9 and TRBJ1-1; no definite D call. With 3 bases removed from V and 2 bases from J, the gap between germline ends came to 17 bases. There are 16 residues in the CDR3. The V gene's germline CDR1 is SGDLS and CDR2 YYNGEE. Here the CDR3 reads CASSAQPGSVNTEAFF. The CDR3 DNA reads as TGTGCCAGCAGCGCCCAACCCGGAAGCGTTAACACTGAAGCTTTCTTT.

This clone occurred once. The J gene is TRBJ1-1, the V gene TRBV18; possible D gene TRBD1, 6 bases. The V gene's germline CDR1 is KGHSH and CDR2 LQKENI. V was shortened by 1 base and J by 5 bases, with 17 bases between the two germline ends. CDR3 length: 16 residues. CDR3 loop: CASSPQTGGVGTEAFF. DNA for the CDR3: TGTGCCAGCTCACCACAGACAGGAGGAGTTGGGACTGAAGCTTTCTTT.

The J gene is TRBJ1-1, the V gene TRBV7-2; no definite D call. The V end lost 5 bases, the J end lost 4 bases, and 8 bases lay between the germline ends. CDR1 and CDR2 from the germline V gene are SGHTA and FQGNSA. This CDR3 spans 12 amino acids. CDR3 in DNA: TGTGCCAGCAGCCCCACTTCCACTGAAGCTTTCTTT. Protein: CASSPTSTEAFF.

This rearrangement joins TRBV12-3 or TRBV12-4 to TRBJ2-2, with 8 bases lining up with TRBD1. Trimming took 6 bases from V and 7 from J; bases not matched to a gene: 4. This CDR3 spans 13 amino acids. The DNA of the CDR3 is TGTGCCAGCAGAGCTACAGGGGGCGGGGAGCTGTTTTTT. As protein: CASRATGGGELFF.

The V gene is TRBV10-3, the J gene TRBJ2-7, with D maybe TRBD1 (5 bases). This CDR3 is built from 14 residues. Germline V gene lookup returns CDR1 ENHRY and CDR2 SYGVKD. V lost 6 bases and J lost 4, with 16 bases in between. The CDR3: CAISKDTGAYEQYF. Written as DNA, the CDR3 is TGTGCCATCAGCAAGGACACTGGGGCGTACGAGCAGTACTTC.

Note on this clone: In the same sample, other DNA sequences code for this CDR3. The gene calls are TRBV10-3 and TRBJ2-2; D not resolved. The CDR3 loop spans 12 amino acids. The V end was cut by 0 bases, the J end by 6 bases, with 2 bases between. Germline CDR1 ENHRY, CDR2 SYGVKD. Written as DNA, the CDR3 is TGTGCCATCAGTGAGTCCGCCGGGGAGCTGTTTTTT. It specifies CAISESAGELFF.

The chain has TRBV2 and TRBJ1-3; D remains ambiguous. The V gene's germline CDR1 is SNHLY and CDR2 FYNNEI. V lost 8 bases to trimming and J lost 3 bases, with 14 bases between them. This CDR3 region has 14 residues. CDR3 sequence reads: CASFSNIFGNTIYF. Written as DNA, the CDR3 is TGTGCCAGCTTTAGCAACATTTTTGGAAACACCATATATTTT.

V and J are TRBV28 and TRBJ2-1; 11 nucleotides line up with TRBD2. CDR1 is MDHEN, CDR2 SYDVKM, per germline. The CDR3 sequence is 16 residues long. V shed 6 bases, J shed 6 bases, and the junction held 10 bases outside the gene matches. The chain's CDR3 is CASSLYGSGGANEQFF. The CDR3 nucleotides read TGTGCCAGCAGCCTTTACGGTAGCGGGGGGGCCAATGAGCAGTTCTTC.

V gene TRBV2 combines with J gene TRBJ1-2; no clear D gene. Germline V CDR1 and CDR2: SNHLY, FYNNEI. V was cut by 3 bases and J by 3 bases, with 8 bases left in between. This CDR3 has 13 residues. CDR3 region: CASSDIPDYGYTF. The CDR3 nucleotides read TGTGCCAGCAGTGATATCCCTGACTATGGCTACACCTTC.

V gene TRBV6-6 combines with J gene TRBJ2-6, with TRBD2 as a possible D gene (5 bases). This CDR3 is 14 amino acids long. V dropped 4 bases and J dropped 4 bases, with 8 bases sitting between them. Germline values: CDR1 MNHNY, CDR2 SVGAGI (reference sequence). The CDR3 DNA is TGTGCCAGCAGTTTTCCGGGAGGGGCCAACGTCCTGACTTTC. It codes for CASSFPGGANVLTF.

The V and J genes are TRBV6-2 or TRBV6-3 and TRBJ2-7, with a possible D match to TRBD2 (5 bases). This CDR3 has 12 residues. Trimming left V 6 bases short and J 3 bases short, with 9 bases between. Germline CDR1 MNHEY, CDR2 SVGEGT. CDR3 amino acids: CASSIRGYEQYF. DNA for the CDR3: TGTGCCAGCAGCATCCGGGGCTACGAGCAGTACTTC.

The chain links TRBV10-3 to TRBJ1-3, with D uncertain. Per germline, CDR1 ENHRY and CDR2 SYGVKD. The CDR3 has 13 residues. V gave up 6 bases and J gave up 8 bases, with 14 bases separating them. The CDR3 region is CAISRTEEDTIYF. CDR3 coding DNA: TGTGCCATCAGCCGGACCGAGGAGGACACCATATATTTT.